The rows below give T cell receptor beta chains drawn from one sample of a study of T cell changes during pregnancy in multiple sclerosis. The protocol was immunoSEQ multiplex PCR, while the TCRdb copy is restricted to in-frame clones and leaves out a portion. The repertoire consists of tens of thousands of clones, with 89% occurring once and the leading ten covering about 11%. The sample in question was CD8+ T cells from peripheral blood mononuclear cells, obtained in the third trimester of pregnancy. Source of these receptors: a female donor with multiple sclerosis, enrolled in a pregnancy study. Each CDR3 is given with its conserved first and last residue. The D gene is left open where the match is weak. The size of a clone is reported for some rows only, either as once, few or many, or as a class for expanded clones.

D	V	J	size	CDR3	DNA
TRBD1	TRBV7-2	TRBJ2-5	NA	CASRPGTAPGAQYF	TGTGCCAGCAGACCAGGGACAGCGCCCGGGGCCCAGTACTTC
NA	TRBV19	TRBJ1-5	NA	CASREGPYRDSNQPQHF	TGTGCCAGTAGAGAAGGGCCATACAGGGATAGCAATCAGCCCCAGCATTTT
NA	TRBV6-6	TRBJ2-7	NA	CASSYYSEGEQYF	TGTGCCAGCAGTTACTACTCCGAGGGCGAGCAGTACTTC
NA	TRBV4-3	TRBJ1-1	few	CASSPTRQYTEAFF	TGCGCCAGCAGCCCGACCCGACAGTATACTGAAGCTTTCTTT
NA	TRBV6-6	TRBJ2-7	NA	CASSYPDRKGTYEQYF	TGTGCCAGCAGTTACCCGGACAGAAAGGGCACCTACGAGCAGTACTTC
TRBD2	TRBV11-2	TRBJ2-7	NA	CASSLDLRRGGDYEQYF	TGTGCCAGCAGCTTAGATCTCCGGCGGGGGGGTGACTACGAGCAGTACTTC
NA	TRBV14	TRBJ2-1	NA	CASSQLPHEQFF	TGTGCCAGCAGCCAACTCCCCCATGAGCAGTTCTTC
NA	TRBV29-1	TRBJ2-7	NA	CSVELQDYEQYF	TGCAGCGTTGAATTGCAGGACTACGAGCAGTACTTC
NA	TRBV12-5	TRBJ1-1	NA	CASGFMQAGAFF	TGTGCTAGTGGTTTTATGCAGGCTGGAGCTTTCTTT
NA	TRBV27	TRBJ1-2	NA	CASSGTLNYGYTF	TGTGCCAGCAGTGGGACATTAAACTATGGCTACACCTTC
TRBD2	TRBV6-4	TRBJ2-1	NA	CASSERAGSYNEQFF	TGTGCCAGCAGTGAGCGAGCGGGATCCTACAATGAGCAGTTCTTC
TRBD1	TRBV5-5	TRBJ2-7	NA	CASSRRPPRDRGLYEQYF	TGTGCCAGCAGCCGACGGCCCCCCCGGGACAGGGGGCTCTACGAGCAGTACTTC
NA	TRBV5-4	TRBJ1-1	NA	CASSWAGSEAFF	TGTGCCAGCAGCTGGGCGGGGTCGGAAGCTTTCTTT
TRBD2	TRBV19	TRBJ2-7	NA	CASSLAGIPYEQYF	TGTGCCAGTAGTCTAGCGGGGATCCCCTACGAGCAGTACTTC
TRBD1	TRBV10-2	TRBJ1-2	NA	CASSGTGLNYGYTF	TGCGCCAGCAGTGGGACAGGTCTTAACTATGGCTACACCTTC
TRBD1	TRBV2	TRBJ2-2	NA	CALAGQGSNTGELFF	TGTGCCTTAGCAGGACAGGGAAGTAACACCGGGGAGCTGTTTTTT
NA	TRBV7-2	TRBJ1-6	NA	CASSLFRGAGSPLHF	TGTGCCAGCAGCTTATTCCGTGGGGCTGGTTCACCCCTCCACTTT
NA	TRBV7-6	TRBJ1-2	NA	CASSLYGGDVNYGYTF	TGTGCCAGCAGCTTATATGGGGGGGACGTTAACTATGGCTACACCTTC
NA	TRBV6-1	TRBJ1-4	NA	CASSETVTNEKLFF	TGTGCCAGCAGTGAGACAGTCACTAATGAAAAACTGTTTTTT
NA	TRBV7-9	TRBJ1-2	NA	CASSLAPRGANYGYTF	TGTGCCAGCAGCTTAGCGCCTCGGGGGGCTAACTATGGCTACACCTTC
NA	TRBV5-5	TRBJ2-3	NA	CASSLRVWDSSTDTQYF	TGTGCCAGCAGCTTGAGGGTTTGGGACTCTAGCACAGATACGCAGTATTTT
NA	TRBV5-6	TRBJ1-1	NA	CASSQPYRGGRNTEAFF	TGTGCCAGCAGCCAACCGTATCGGGGGGGAAGAAACACTGAAGCTTTCTTT
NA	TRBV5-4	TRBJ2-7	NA	CASSIEAGEQYF	TGTGCCAGCAGCATAGAGGCGGGAGAGCAGTACTTC
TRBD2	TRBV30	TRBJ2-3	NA	CAFSLAGFRDTQYF	TGTGCCTTCTCATTAGCGGGGTTCAGGGATACGCAGTATTTT
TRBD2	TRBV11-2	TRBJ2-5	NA	CASSYGLAGTETQYF	TGTGCCAGCAGCTACGGACTAGCCGGGACAGAGACCCAGTACTTC
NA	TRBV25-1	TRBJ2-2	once	CASSGVVTGEGVAGELFF	TGTGCCAGCAGTGGCGTTGTGACAGGGGAGGGGGTCGCCGGGGAGCTGTTTTTT
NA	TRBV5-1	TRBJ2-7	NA	CASSLALAYEQYF	TGCGCCAGCAGCTTGGCTTTAGCCTACGAGCAGTACTTC
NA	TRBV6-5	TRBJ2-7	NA	CASSYNPNGEQYF	TGTGCCAGCAGTTACAACCCTAACGGGGAGCAGTACTTC
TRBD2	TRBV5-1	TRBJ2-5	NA	CASSPDERGNSPRDF	TGCGCCAGCAGCCCGGACGAGCGGGGGAACTCCCCCCGGGACTTC
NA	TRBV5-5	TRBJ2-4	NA	CASSLGRAFNIQYF	TGTGCCAGCAGCTTGGGTAGAGCCTTCAACATTCAGTACTTC
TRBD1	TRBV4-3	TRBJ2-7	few	CASSQDLDRTYEQYF	TGCGCCAGCAGCCAAGATTTGGACAGGACCTACGAGCAGTACTTC
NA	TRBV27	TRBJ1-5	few	CASSPAAGYNQPQHF	TGTGCCAGCAGTCCGGCGGCCGGCTACAATCAGCCCCAGCATTTT
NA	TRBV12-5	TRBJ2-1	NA	CASGLVLDEQFF	TGTGCTAGTGGTTTGGTACTGGATGAGCAGTTCTTC
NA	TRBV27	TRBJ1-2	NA	CASSLSVQGNYGYTF	TGTGCCAGCAGTTTATCTGTCCAGGGCAACTATGGCTACACCTTC
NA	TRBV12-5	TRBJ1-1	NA	CASGFIPPGRGDTEAFF	TGTGCTAGTGGTTTCATACCCCCGGGCAGGGGAGACACTGAAGCTTTCTTT
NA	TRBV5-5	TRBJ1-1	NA	CASSFSNTEAFF	TGTGCCAGCAGCTTTTCTAACACTGAAGCTTTCTTT
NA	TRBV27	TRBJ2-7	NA	CASMGGAVYEQYF	TGTGCCAGCATGGGGGGGGCGGTCTACGAGCAGTACTTC
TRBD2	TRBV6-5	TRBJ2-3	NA	CASSGLAATDTQYF	TGTGCCAGCAGTGGGCTAGCGGCCACAGATACGCAGTATTTT
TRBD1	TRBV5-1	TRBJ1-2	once	CASSLTGTANYGYTF	TGCGCCAGCAGCTTGACCGGGACAGCGAACTATGGCTACACCTTC
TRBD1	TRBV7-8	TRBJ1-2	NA	CASSSAGGGSWGFYGYTF	TGTGCCAGCAGCTCAGCAGGGGGCGGATCTTGGGGTTTCTATGGCTACACCTTC
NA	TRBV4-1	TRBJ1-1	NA	CASSQDLPSPNTEAFF	TGCGCCAGCAGCCAAGATCTCCCCTCCCCGAACACTGAAGCTTTCTTT